Sequencing of this T cell receptor beta chain was carried out in a study of T cell repertoires in cytomegalovirus infection. The overall study: Indications of both CMV infection and matching HLA type were provided by public TCR beta signatures.

Regarding the study as a whole: Frequencies of public TCR beta families were cumulated, and this identified carriers of CMV plus the relevant HLA. The ex vivo response was dominated by HLA-C-restricted CMV-specific TCR beta clonotypes.

Per the germline V gene, CDR1 is SGHTA and CDR2 is FQGNSA. V lost 5 bases to trimming and J lost 8 bases; unmatched junction nucleotides: 6. The CDR3 runs 14 residues. TCRdb independently ran MiXCR on the reads; one entry per CDR3 protein. The data show around 280,000 distinct CDR3 sequences, with approximately 13% seen just once and about 8.7% held by the top ten. Ten or more counts support this clonotype. The antigen is not known. This TCR was recovered from a human donor in good health (CMV status not recorded). Some clones in this sample may be carry-over from other donors' samples. Specimen: PBMCs. This chain links TRBV7-2 with TRBJ1-4; the match to TRBD1 covers 9 bases. CDR3 in DNA: TGTGCCAGCAGCGGTACAGGGGGCGTAGAAAAACTGTTTTTT. It specifies CASSGTGGVEKLFF.